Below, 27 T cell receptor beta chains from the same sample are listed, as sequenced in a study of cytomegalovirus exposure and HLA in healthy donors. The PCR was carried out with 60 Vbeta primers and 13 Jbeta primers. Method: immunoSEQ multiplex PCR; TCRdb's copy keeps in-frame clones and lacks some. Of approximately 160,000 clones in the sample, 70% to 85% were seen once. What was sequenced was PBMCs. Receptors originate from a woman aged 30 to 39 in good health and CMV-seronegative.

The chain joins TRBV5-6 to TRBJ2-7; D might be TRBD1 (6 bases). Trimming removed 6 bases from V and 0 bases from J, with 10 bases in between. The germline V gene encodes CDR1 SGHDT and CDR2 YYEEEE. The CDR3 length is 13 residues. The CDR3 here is CASTPTGSYEQYF. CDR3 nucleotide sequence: TGTGCCAGCACCCCGACAGGCTCCTACGAGCAGTACTTC. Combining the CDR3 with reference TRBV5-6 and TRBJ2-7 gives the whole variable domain DAGVTQSPTHLIKTRGQQVTLRCSPKSGHDTVSWYQQALGQGPQFIFQYYEEEERQRGNFPDRFSGHQFPNYSSELNVNALLLGDSALYLCASTPTGSYEQYFGPGTRLTVT.

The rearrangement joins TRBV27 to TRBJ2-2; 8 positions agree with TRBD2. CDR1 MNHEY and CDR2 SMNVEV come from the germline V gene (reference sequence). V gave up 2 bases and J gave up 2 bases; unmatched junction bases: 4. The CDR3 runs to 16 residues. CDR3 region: CASSLLAGLNTGELFF. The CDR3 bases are TGTGCCAGCAGTTTACTAGCGGGTCTCAACACCGGGGAGCTGTTTTTT.

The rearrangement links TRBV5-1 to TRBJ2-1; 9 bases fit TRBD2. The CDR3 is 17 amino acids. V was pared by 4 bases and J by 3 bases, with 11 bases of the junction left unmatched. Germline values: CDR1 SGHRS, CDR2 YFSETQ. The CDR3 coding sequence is TGCGCCAGCAGCCAGCGAGCTAGCGGGGAGTACTACAATGAGCAGTTCTTC. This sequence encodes CASSQRASGEYYNEQFF.

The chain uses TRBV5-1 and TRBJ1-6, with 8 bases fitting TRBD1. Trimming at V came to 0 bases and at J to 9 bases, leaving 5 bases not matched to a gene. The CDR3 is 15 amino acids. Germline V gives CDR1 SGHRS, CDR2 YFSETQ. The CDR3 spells CASSLEGQGVSPLHF. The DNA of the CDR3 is TGCGCCAGCAGCTTGGAAGGACAGGGAGTTTCACCCCTCCACTTT.

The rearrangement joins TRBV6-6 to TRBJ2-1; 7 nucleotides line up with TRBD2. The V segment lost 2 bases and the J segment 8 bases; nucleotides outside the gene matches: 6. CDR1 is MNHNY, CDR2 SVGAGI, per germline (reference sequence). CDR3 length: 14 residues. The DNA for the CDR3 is TGTGCCAGCAGTTACGGGGCTAGCGGCGATGAGCAGTTCTTC. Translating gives CASSYGASGDEQFF.

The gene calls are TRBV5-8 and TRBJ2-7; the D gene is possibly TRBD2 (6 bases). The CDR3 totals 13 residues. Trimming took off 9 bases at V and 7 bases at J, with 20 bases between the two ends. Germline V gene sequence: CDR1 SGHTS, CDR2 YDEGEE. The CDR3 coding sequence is TGTGCCACCCACCGGAGGGTCCTAAGGGAGCAGTACTTC. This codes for CATHRRVLREQYF.

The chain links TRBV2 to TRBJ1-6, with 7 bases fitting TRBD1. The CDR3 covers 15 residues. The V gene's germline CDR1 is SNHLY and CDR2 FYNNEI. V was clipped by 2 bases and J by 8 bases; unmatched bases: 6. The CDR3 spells CASSETGTVYSPLHF. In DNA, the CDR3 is TGTGCCAGCAGTGAAACCGGGACAGTATATTCACCCCTCCACTTT.

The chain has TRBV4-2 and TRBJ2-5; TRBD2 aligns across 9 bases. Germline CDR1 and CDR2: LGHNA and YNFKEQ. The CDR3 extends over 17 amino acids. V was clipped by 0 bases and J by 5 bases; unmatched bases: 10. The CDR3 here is CASSQEASGVVGETQYF. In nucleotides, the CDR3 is TGTGCCAGCAGCCAAGAGGCTAGCGGGGTGGTGGGGGAGACCCAGTACTTC.

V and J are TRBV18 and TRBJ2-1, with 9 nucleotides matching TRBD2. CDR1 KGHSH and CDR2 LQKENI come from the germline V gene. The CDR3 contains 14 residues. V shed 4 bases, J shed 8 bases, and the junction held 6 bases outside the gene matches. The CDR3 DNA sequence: TGTGCCAGCTCACTTTGGACTAGCGACGATGAGCAGTTCTTC. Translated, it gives CASSLWTSDDEQFF.

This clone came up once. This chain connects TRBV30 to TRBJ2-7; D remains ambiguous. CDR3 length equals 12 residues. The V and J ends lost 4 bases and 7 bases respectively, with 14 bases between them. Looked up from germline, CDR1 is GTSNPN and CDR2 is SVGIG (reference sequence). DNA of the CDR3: TGTGCCTGGACCCGGAGAAATGGGGAGCAGTACTTC. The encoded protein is CAWTRRNGEQYF.

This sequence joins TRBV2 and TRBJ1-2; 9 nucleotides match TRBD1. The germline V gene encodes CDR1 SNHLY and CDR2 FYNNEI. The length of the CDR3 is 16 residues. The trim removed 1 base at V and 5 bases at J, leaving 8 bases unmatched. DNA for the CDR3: TGTGCCAGCAGTGAAGGTAGAACAGGGGGCTATTATGGCTACACCTTC. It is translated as CASSEGRTGGYYGYTF. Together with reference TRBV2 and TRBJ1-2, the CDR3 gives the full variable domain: EPEVTQTPSHQVTQMGQEVILRCVPISNHLYFYWYRQILGQKVEFLVSFYNNEISEKSEIFDDQFSVERPDGSNFTLKIRSTKLEDSAMYFCASSEGRTGGYYGYTFGSGTRLTVV.

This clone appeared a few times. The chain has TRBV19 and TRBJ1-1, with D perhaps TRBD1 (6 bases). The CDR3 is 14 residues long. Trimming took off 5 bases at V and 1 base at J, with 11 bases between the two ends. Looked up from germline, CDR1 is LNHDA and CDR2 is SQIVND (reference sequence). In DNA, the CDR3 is TGTGCCAGTAGTCCCCGGGGGGCGAACACTGAAGCTTTCTTT. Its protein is CASSPRGANTEAFF.

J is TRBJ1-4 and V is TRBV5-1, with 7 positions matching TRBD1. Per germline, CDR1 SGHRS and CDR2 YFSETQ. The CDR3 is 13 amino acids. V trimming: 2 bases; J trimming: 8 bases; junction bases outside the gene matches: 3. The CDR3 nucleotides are TGCGCCAGCAGCTTCCCAGGGGGGGAAAAACTGTTTTTT. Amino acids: CASSFPGGEKLFF.

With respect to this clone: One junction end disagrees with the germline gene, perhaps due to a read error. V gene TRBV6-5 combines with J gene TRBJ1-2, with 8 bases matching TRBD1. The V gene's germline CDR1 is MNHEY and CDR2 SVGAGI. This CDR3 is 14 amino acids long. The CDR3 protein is CASSLQGDNPGYPF. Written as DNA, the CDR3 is TGTGCCAGCAGTCTACAGGGGGACAATCCTGGCTACCCCTTC.

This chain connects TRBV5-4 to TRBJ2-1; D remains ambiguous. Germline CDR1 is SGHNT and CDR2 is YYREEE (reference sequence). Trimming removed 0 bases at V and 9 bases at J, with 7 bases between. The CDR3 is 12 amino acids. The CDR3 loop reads CASSLGNGEQFF. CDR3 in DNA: TGTGCCAGCAGCTTGGGAAACGGTGAGCAGTTCTTC.

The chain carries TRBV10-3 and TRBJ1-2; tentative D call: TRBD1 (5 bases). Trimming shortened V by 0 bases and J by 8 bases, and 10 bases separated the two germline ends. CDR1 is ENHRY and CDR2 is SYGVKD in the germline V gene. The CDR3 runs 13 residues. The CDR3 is CAISESGEGGYTF. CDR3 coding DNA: TGTGCCATCAGTGAGTCAGGGGAAGGAGGCTACACCTTC.

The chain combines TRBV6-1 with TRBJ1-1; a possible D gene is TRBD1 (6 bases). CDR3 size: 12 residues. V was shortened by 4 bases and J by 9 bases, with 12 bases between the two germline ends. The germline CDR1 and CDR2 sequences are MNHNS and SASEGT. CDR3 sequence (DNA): TGTGCCAGCAGTGGGGGGCATACGAAAGCTTTCTTT. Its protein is CASSGGHTKAFF.

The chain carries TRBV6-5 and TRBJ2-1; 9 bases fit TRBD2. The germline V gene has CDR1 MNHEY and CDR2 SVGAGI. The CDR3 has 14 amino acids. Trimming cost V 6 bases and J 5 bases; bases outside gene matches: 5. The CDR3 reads CASRLAGGNNEQFF. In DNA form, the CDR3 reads TGTGCCAGCAGACTAGCGGGCGGGAACAATGAGCAGTTCTTC.

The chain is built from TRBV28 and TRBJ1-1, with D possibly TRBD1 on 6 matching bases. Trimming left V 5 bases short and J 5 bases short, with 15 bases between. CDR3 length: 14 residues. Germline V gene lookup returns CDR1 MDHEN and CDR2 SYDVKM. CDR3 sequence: CASSPVGAYTEAFF. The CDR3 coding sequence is TGTGCCAGCAGTCCTGTGGGGGCGTATACTGAAGCTTTCTTT.

The CDR3 sequence: CASSIELALYNEQFF. The DNA of the CDR3 is TGTGCCAGTAGTATAGAACTAGCCCTTTACAATGAGCAGTTCTTC. The chain uses TRBV19 and TRBJ2-1, with D possibly being TRBD2 (6 bases). The CDR3 is made up of 15 amino acids. V lost 0 bases and J lost 4, with 10 bases in between. Germline V gene data show CDR1 as LNHDA and CDR2 as SQIVND (reference sequence).

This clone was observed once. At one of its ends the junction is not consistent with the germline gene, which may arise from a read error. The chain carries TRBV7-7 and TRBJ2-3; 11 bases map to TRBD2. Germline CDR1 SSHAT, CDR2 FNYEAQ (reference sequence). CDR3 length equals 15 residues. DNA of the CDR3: TGTGCTAGCAGCCTGGGACTAGCGGTCACAGATACGCAGTATTTT. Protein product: CASSLGLAVTDTQYF.

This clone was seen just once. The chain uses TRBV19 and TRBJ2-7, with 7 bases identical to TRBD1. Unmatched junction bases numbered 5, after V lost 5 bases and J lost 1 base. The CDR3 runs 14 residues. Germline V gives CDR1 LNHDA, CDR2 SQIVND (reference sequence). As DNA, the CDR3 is TGTGCCAGTAGTGAGCCGGGACAGTCCTACGAGCAGTACTTC. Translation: CASSEPGQSYEQYF.

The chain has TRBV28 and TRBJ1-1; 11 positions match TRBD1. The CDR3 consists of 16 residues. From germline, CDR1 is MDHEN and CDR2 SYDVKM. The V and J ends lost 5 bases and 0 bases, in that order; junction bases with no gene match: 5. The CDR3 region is CASSTRDRGMNTEAFF. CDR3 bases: TGTGCCAGCAGTACCCGGGACAGGGGGATGAACACTGAAGCTTTCTTT.

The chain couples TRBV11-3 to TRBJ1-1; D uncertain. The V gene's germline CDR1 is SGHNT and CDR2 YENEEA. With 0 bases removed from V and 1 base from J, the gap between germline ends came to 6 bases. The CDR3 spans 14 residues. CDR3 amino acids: CASSLDHRNTEAFF. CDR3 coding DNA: TGTGCCAGCAGCTTAGATCACAGGAACACTGAAGCTTTCTTT.

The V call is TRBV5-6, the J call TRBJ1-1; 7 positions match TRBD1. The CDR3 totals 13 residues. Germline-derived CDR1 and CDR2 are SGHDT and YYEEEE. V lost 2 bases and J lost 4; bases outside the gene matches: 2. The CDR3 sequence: CASSFQGGTEAFF. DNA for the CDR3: TGTGCCAGCAGCTTCCAGGGGGGCACTGAAGCTTTCTTT.

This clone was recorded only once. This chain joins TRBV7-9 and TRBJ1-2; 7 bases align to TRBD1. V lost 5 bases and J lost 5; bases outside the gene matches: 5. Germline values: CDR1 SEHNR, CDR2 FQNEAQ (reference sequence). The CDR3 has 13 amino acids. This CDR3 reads CASSLGTAYGYTF. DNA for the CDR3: TGTGCCAGCAGCCTTGGGACAGCTTATGGCTACACCTTC.

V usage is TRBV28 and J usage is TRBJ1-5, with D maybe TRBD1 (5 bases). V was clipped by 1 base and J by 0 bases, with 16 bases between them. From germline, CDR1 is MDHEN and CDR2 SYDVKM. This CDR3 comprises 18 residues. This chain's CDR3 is CASSLLGGGLYSNQPQHF. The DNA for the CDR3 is TGTGCCAGCAGTTTATTGGGGGGAGGGCTTTATAGCAATCAGCCCCAGCATTTT.